This T cell receptor (beta chain) was identified in a study of blood T cells in healthy people across ages. Turning to the study itself: With template switching, about one barcoded beta molecule was captured per two T cells.

The draw of peripheral blood yielded ten milliliters from each donor. Isolation of PBMCs gave at least 7 million cells per sample. Study-level points and caveats: Long-lived donors exceeded aged donors in naive CD4+ cells and diversity.

This clonotype was detected a few times. Antigen unknown. A second about 6 to 12 cycle PCR used barcoded and J-beta primers. TCRdb recomputed calls from the 5' RACE reads with MiXCR, one row per CDR3 protein. The table has fewer than 1.5 million distinct CDR3 sequences, 35% to 45% seen once. V trimming: 5 bases; J trimming: 4 bases; junction bases outside the gene matches: 5. The CDR3 loop spans 15 amino acids. Per the germline V gene, CDR1 is SGHVS and CDR2 is FQNEAQ. The TCR was taken from a woman aged 18 to 35 in good health. The source material was blood. This rearrangement joins TRBV7-8 to TRBJ1-2; TRBD1 aligns across 12 bases. Here the CDR3 reads CASSDRDRGLYGYTF. CDR3 coding DNA: TGTGCCAGCAGCGACCGGGACAGGGGGCTCTATGGCTACACCTTC.